The next 4 T cell receptor beta chains were all read from a single sample in a study of CD8 T cells in Susac syndrome. Reverse transcription of 0.5 to 1 ug RNA was carried out with random hexamers. TCRdb re-derived calls from the immunoSEQ multiplex PCR reads in MiXCR, one entry per CDR3 protein. The sample includes about 110,000 distinct CDR3 sequences, 94% of them seen just once. Sequenced sample: CD8+ T cells from PBMCs. The receptors were gathered from a human donor with Susac syndrome.

This chain links TRBV29-1 with TRBJ2-7, with 7 bases lining up with TRBD1. Trimming at V came to 4 bases and at J to 0 bases, leaving 6 bases not matched to a gene. Germline CDR1 SQVTM, CDR2 ANQGSEA. The CDR3 totals 14 residues. The CDR3 reads CSVVRQGVSYEQYF. The CDR3 DNA is TGCAGCGTTGTCCGGCAGGGGGTCTCCTACGAGCAGTACTTC.

The rearrangement links TRBV5-1 to TRBJ1-1, with D uncertain. The germline V gene has CDR1 SGHRS and CDR2 YFSETQ. Between the trimmed V and J ends, which lost 0 bases and 0 bases, there was a span of 9 bases. The CDR3 loop spans 15 amino acids. This chain's CDR3 is CASSLAQALNTEAFF. The DNA of the CDR3 is TGCGCCAGCAGCTTGGCGCAGGCCCTGAACACTGAAGCTTTCTTT.

This chain connects TRBV2 to TRBJ2-1; 9 positions match TRBD2. Losses at the gene ends were 2 bases for V and 0 bases for J; bases not matched to a gene: 5. The CDR3 has 17 residues. The germline gives CDR1 SNHLY, CDR2 FYNNEI. The CDR3 region has the DNA TGTGCCAGCAGTGAACTAGCGGGGAGCAGCTCCTACAATGAGCAGTTCTTC. Protein sequence: CASSELAGSSSYNEQFF.

The chain is built from TRBV20-1 and TRBJ2-1; D tentatively fits TRBD1 or TRBD2 (5 bases each). The CDR3 runs to 12 residues. Trimming took 3 bases from V and 9 from J, leaving 12 bases between them. CDR1 and CDR2 from the germline V gene are DFQATT and SNEGSKA (reference sequence). The DNA for the CDR3 is TGCAGTGCTAGCCAGCGAGGGGTTGAGCAGTTCTTC. This encodes CSASQRGVEQFF.